The next 2 T cell receptor beta chains were all read from a single sample in a study of T-cell reconstitution after alpha-beta-depleted transplantation in children (dated by TCRdb to the mid-2010s). The protocol used for the library was PCR. The sample was run on an Illumina HiSeq 2500. TCR libraries were prepared with molecular barcoding, using unique molecular identifiers to normalize TCRbeta repertoire quantification. TCRdb trimmed the raw reads at Q25, called clones with MiXCR and kept productive beta chains. Merged by CDR3 protein, the rows form single entries marked with the most common genes and DNA. Across this sample there are about 170,000 distinct CDR3 sequences, with over 8.5% seen only once. Roughly 13% of the sample is taken by the ten largest. This specimen's treatment or condition label, interpreted: allogeneic hematopoietic cell transplantation with graft depleted of TCRalphabeta T cells and CD19 B cells.

The specimen was PBMCs, collected before TCRalphabeta/CD19-depleted stem cell transplant. The receptors were gathered from a boy younger than 10 with acute myeloid leukemia, due to receive a stem cell transplant.

V is TRBV7-9 and J is TRBJ1-5, with TRBD1 as a possible D gene (5 bases). Trimming stripped 6 bases from V and 5 bases from J, with 14 bases between. This CDR3 is built from 14 residues. Germline CDR1 is SEHNR and CDR2 is FQNEAQ (reference sequence). The CDR3 loop reads CASSRQGAHQPQHF. The DNA of the CDR3 is TGTGCCAGCAGTCGGCAGGGCGCCCATCAGCCCCAGCATTTT.

There are many counts of this clonotype. This chain uses TRBV30 with TRBJ1-6; maybe TRBD1 (5 bases). The V gene's germline CDR1 is GTSNPN and CDR2 SVGIG (reference sequence). The V and J ends lost 7 bases and 7 bases respectively, with 11 bases between them. The CDR3 runs to 12 residues. CDR3 in amino acids: CAFKGPNSPLHF. In DNA form, the CDR3 reads TGTGCCTTTAAGGGGCCGAATTCACCCCTCCACTTT.